This record concerns one T cell receptor (beta chain) sequence. The data stem from a study of control samples from healthy donors and cancer patients. Generated by immunoSEQ multiplex PCR, the TCRdb table keeps only in-frame clones and is missing some. The data show about 98,000 clones, 82% seen once. CDR1 is LNHDA, CDR2 SQIVND, per germline (reference sequence). V lost 7 bases to trimming and J lost 4 bases, with 19 bases between them. The CDR3 covers 15 residues. The chain is built from TRBV19 and TRBJ1-1; D perhaps matches TRBD1 (5 bases). The TCR sequence derives from a man in his 60s in good health. Sequencing was done on a sample of blood. CDR3 nucleotide sequence: TGTGCCAGTACCACAGGTGGGTTTGATGGCACTGAAGCTTTCTTT. Residues: CASTTGGFDGTEAFF.